Shown below are 32 T cell receptor beta chains from a single sample sequenced in a study of T cell repertoires in ileal Crohn's disease. Time point reported: neoterminal ileum biopsy at postoperative endoscopy, about 6 months after surgery. Generated by immunoSEQ multiplex PCR, the TCRdb table keeps only in-frame clones and is missing some. The sample lists 1,500 to 2,000 clones; approximately 82% were seen once. The source material was ileal tissue. The origin of the receptors is an adult with Crohn's disease.

The rearrangement uses TRBV28 and TRBJ2-1; tentative D call: TRBD1 (5 bases). This CDR3 has 11 amino acids. Germline loops: CDR1 MDHEN, CDR2 SYDVKM. The V end was cut by 9 bases, the J end by 8 bases, with 11 bases between. The CDR3 bases are TGTGCCAGTTCTCAGGGTTATGAGCAGTTCTTC. This sequence encodes CASSQGYEQFF.

This clone occurred a few times. The chain couples TRBV15 to TRBJ2-1, with D possibly TRBD1 on 5 matching bases. V was clipped by 0 bases and J by 1 base, with 7 bases between them. The germline CDR1 and CDR2 sequences are LNHNV and YYDKDF (reference sequence). The CDR3 extends over 15 amino acids. The CDR3: CATSRDQGSYNEQFF. The CDR3 DNA reads TGTGCCACCAGCAGAGATCAGGGATCCTACAATGAGCAGTTCTTC.

The chain is built from TRBV5-4 and TRBJ2-3, with 8 bases aligning to TRBD2. Germline trimming cut 4 bases from V and 1 base from J; bases unmatched to any gene: 11. The CDR3 is 17 amino acids. CDR1 is SGHNT and CDR2 is YYREEE in the germline V gene (reference sequence). The CDR3 here is CASSPGAGGIGTDTQYF. CDR3 in DNA: TGTGCCAGCAGCCCCGGCGCGGGAGGTATAGGCACAGATACGCAGTATTTT.

The CDR3 sequence: CASSLGLVGTSGRTDTQYF. CDR3 in DNA: TGTGCCAGCAGCTTGGGGTTGGTAGGGACTAGCGGACGCACAGATACGCAGTATTTT. V is TRBV5-4 and J is TRBJ2-3, with 11 bases lining up with TRBD2. This CDR3 is built from 19 residues. CDR1 is SGHNT, CDR2 YYREEE, per germline (reference sequence). J gave up 1 base and V 0 bases, and 10 bases lay outside the gene matches.

This chain links TRBV6-1 with TRBJ2-7, with 11 bases that match TRBD1. Per germline, CDR1 MNHNS and CDR2 SASEGT. J gave up 4 bases and V 6 bases, and 8 bases lay outside the gene matches. This CDR3 spans 15 amino acids. The CDR3: CASSPGQGARYEQYF. CDR3 DNA sequence: TGTGCCAGCAGCCCTGGACAGGGGGCTCGGTACGAGCAGTACTTC.

V usage is TRBV18 and J usage is TRBJ2-1; 8 bases match TRBD1. Trimming took 4 bases from V and 6 from J; bases not matched to a gene: 5. Germline CDR1 reads KGHSH; CDR2 reads LQKENI. This CDR3 spans 14 amino acids. This chain's CDR3 is CASSLQGAGNEQFF. As DNA, the CDR3 is TGTGCCAGCTCACTTCAGGGGGCCGGCAATGAGCAGTTCTTC.

The chain has TRBV5-6 and TRBJ2-7; maybe TRBD2 (6 bases). The CDR3 sequence is 14 residues long. V was clipped by 4 bases and J by 2 bases, with 13 bases between them. Looked up from germline, CDR1 is SGHDT and CDR2 is YYEEEE. The DNA for the CDR3 is TGTGCCAGCAGCCTCGGGACTGCCACCTACGAGCAGTACTTC. It encodes CASSLGTATYEQYF.

The chain carries TRBV5-4 and TRBJ2-4; maybe TRBD2 (5 bases). V lost 3 bases and J 0 bases, leaving 10 bases between the germline ends. CDR1 is SGHNT and CDR2 is YYREEE in the germline V gene (reference sequence). This CDR3 is built from 15 residues. The CDR3 coding sequence is TGTGCCAGCAGCTCTGGGAGACTAGCCAAAAACATTCAGTACTTC. This codes for CASSSGRLAKNIQYF.

V gene TRBV6-6 combines with J gene TRBJ1-4; D possibly corresponds to TRBD1 (5 bases). Between the trimmed V and J ends, which lost 5 bases and 6 bases, there was a span of 13 bases. CDR3 size: 14 residues. CDR1 and CDR2 (germline): MNHNY, SVGAGI (reference sequence). The CDR3: CASSPSRGDEKLFF. The DNA for the CDR3 is TGTGCCAGCAGTCCATCTCGGGGGGATGAAAAACTGTTTTTT.

The chain joins TRBV4-3 to TRBJ1-2; 8 nucleotides agree with TRBD1. CDR1 and CDR2 (germline): LGHNA, YSLEER. Losses at the gene ends were 1 base for V and 4 bases for J; bases not matched to a gene: 2. The CDR3 covers 14 residues. CDR3 sequence: CASSQADRVYGYTF. Written as DNA, the CDR3 is TGCGCCAGCAGCCAAGCGGACAGGGTCTATGGCTACACCTTC.

The rearrangement joins TRBV5-1 to TRBJ1-1, with D maybe TRBD1 (5 bases). Germline V lookup: CDR1 SGHRS, CDR2 YFSETQ. The CDR3 is 14 amino acids. Between the trimmed V and J ends, which lost 4 bases and 6 bases, there was a span of 16 bases. CDR3 in DNA: TGCGCCAGCAGCCTGGACGGGGGGAGGCCTGAAGCTTTCTTT. Its protein product is CASSLDGGRPEAFF.

This sequence joins TRBV9 and TRBJ1-2, with unresolved D. The CDR3 runs to 15 residues. The germline gives CDR1 SGDLS, CDR2 YYNGEE. V gave up 0 bases and J gave up 8 bases, with 17 bases separating them. CDR3 sequence: CASSVDPLRGRGYTF. In DNA, the CDR3 is TGTGCCAGCAGCGTAGATCCATTGCGGGGTCGGGGCTACACCTTC.

The CDR3 DNA reads TGTGCCAGCAGCTTGGGACTAGCAAAGGTCGCAGATACGCAGTATTTT. Its translation is CASSLGLAKVADTQYF. The chain recombines TRBV5-5 with TRBJ2-3; 7 positions agree with TRBD2. Germline-derived CDR1 and CDR2 are SGHKS and YYEKEE (reference sequence). The CDR3 has 16 residues. With 0 bases clipped from V and 4 bases from J, the junction kept 8 bases outside the gene matches.

This chain joins TRBV6-5 and TRBJ1-2; tentatively, D is TRBD1 (6 bases). The CDR3 has 14 amino acids. V was shortened by 6 bases and J by 0 bases, with 11 bases between the two germline ends. Germline assignment: CDR1 MNHEY and CDR2 SVGAGI. CDR3 sequence: CASSRGKANYGYTF. In DNA form, the CDR3 reads TGTGCCAGCAGCAGGGGAAAAGCTAACTATGGCTACACCTTC.

This chain links TRBV7-9 with TRBJ1-2, with TRBD1 matching 11 bases. The germline V gene has CDR1 SEHNR and CDR2 FQNEAQ (reference sequence). The length of the CDR3 is 16 residues. The J segment lost 7 bases and the V segment lost 5 bases, leaving 12 bases of the junction unmatched. The CDR3 nucleotides are TGTGCCAGCAGCCGGTGGACAGGGGGCCAGGACGGTGGCTACACCTTC. This translates into CASSRWTGGQDGGYTF.

The V call is TRBV5-1, the J call TRBJ1-4, with D possibly being TRBD1 (6 bases). Trimming left V 1 base short and J 7 bases short, with 11 bases between. The germline gives CDR1 SGHRS, CDR2 YFSETQ. This CDR3 has 14 residues. The CDR3 coding sequence is TGCGCCAGCAGCTTGTCAGGGGTCACTGAAAAACTGTTTTTT. It codes for CASSLSGVTEKLFF.

J is TRBJ2-1 and V is TRBV14, with D possibly being TRBD2 (6 bases). From germline, CDR1 is SGHDN and CDR2 FVKESK. There are 11 residues in the CDR3. V gave up 3 bases and J gave up 12 bases, with 9 bases separating them. CDR3 nucleotides: TGTGCCAGCAGCCAGGGGCGGGGGCAGTTCTTC. Its translation: CASSQGRGQFF.

The chain employs TRBV28 and TRBJ1-3; tentative D call: TRBD1 (6 bases). Germline CDR1 reads MDHEN; CDR2 reads SYDVKM. The CDR3 sequence is 15 residues long. V lost 5 bases, J lost 8 bases, and 19 bases lay in between. DNA for the CDR3: TGTGCCAGCAGTCTGCGGCGGGGGGGCGGTCACACCATATATTTT. It translates to CASSLRRGGGHTIYF.

The chain joins TRBV19 to TRBJ2-5, with a weak D call TRBD1 (5 bases). Germline V CDR1 and CDR2: LNHDA, SQIVND (reference sequence). Trimming stripped 5 bases from V and 7 bases from J, with 17 bases between. CDR3 length equals 14 residues. The CDR3, as DNA: TGTGCCAGTAGTCTTGGAACAGGCAAAGTGACCCAGTACTTC. Its protein is CASSLGTGKVTQYF.

This clone was seen a handful of times. This chain uses TRBV9 with TRBJ2-7, with 10 bases fitting TRBD1. CDR1 is SGDLS, CDR2 YYNGEE, per germline. This CDR3 comprises 14 residues. V dropped 3 bases and J dropped 3; count of bases not matched to a gene: 3. The DNA for the CDR3 is TGTGCCAGCAGCGCCGGGACAGGGGTCTACGAGCAGTACTTC. Translated: CASSAGTGVYEQYF.

This sequence joins TRBV10-1 and TRBJ2-1; 13 nucleotides line up with TRBD2. V was clipped by 3 bases and J by 5 bases; unmatched bases: 4. This CDR3 is 16 amino acids long. The germline CDR1 and CDR2 sequences are WNHNN and SYGVQD (reference sequence). CDR3 protein: CASSDPLAGGDNEQFF. CDR3 DNA sequence: TGCGCCAGCAGTGACCCACTAGCGGGAGGGGACAATGAGCAGTTCTTC.

This clone was detected a few times. This CDR3 is CASSGGVGSYEQYF. CDR3 in DNA: TGTGCCAGCTCAGGCGGGGTCGGTTCCTACGAGCAGTACTTC. The chain recombines TRBV18 with TRBJ2-7, with a weak D call TRBD2 (6 bases). CDR3 size: 14 residues. Germline loops: CDR1 KGHSH, CDR2 LQKENI. V lost 5 bases and J lost 1, with 12 bases in between. Together with reference TRBV18 and TRBJ2-7, the CDR3 gives the full variable domain: NAGVMQNPRHLVRRRGQEARLRCSPMKGHSHVYWYRQLPEEGLKFMVYLQKENIIDESGMPKERFSAEFPKEGPSILRIQQVVRGDSAAYFCASSGGVGSYEQYFGPGTRLTVT.

The gene calls are TRBV2 and TRBJ2-1, with a tentative D call TRBD1 (5 bases). CDR1 is SNHLY, CDR2 FYNNEI, per germline. The CDR3 sequence is 13 residues long. Deletions cut 2 bases from V and 4 bases from J, with 6 bases between. CDR3 coding DNA: TGTGCCAGCAGTGAACAGGGATACAATGAGCAGTTCTTC. The encoded protein is CASSEQGYNEQFF. Based on the CDR3 plus reference TRBV2 and TRBJ2-1, the full variable domain is EPEVTQTPSHQVTQMGQEVILRCVPISNHLYFYWYRQILGQKVEFLVSFYNNEISEKSEIFDDQFSVERPDGSNFTLKIRSTKLEDSAMYFCASSEQGYNEQFFGPGTRLTVL.

The chain joins TRBV5-5 to TRBJ2-5, with D tentatively TRBD2 (6 bases). CDR1 and CDR2 from the germline V gene are SGHKS and YYEKEE (reference sequence). The CDR3 contains 14 residues. Trimming took 5 bases from V and 5 from J, leaving 16 bases between them. In DNA, the CDR3 is TGTGCCAGCAGTCTTGGAGGACTACGGGAGACCCAGTACTTC. Translated, it gives CASSLGGLRETQYF.

This clone has just a few counts. This sequence joins TRBV2 and TRBJ2-3; 14 nucleotides agree with TRBD2. This CDR3 is built from 17 residues. Unmatched junction bases numbered 6, after V lost 4 bases and J lost 3 bases. CDR1 is SNHLY, CDR2 FYNNEI, per germline. The CDR3 DNA reads TGTGCCAGCAGTGTCGGGACTAGCGGGAGTAGGACAGATACGCAGTATTTT. As protein: CASSVGTSGSRTDTQYF.

A single count supports this clone. This chain joins TRBV6-5 and TRBJ1-2; perhaps TRBD1 as D (6 bases). Germline values: CDR1 MNHEY, CDR2 SVGAGI. Between the trimmed V and J ends, which lost 6 bases and 2 bases, there was a span of 13 bases. This CDR3 region has 14 residues. This CDR3 reads CASRKQGHNYGYTF. The CDR3 region has the DNA TGTGCCAGCAGAAAACAGGGACACAACTATGGCTACACCTTC.

The chain couples TRBV30 to TRBJ1-6; 8 nucleotides agree with TRBD1. The length of the CDR3 is 13 residues. Germline V gives CDR1 GTSNPN, CDR2 SVGIG (reference sequence). The J segment lost 10 bases and the V segment lost 4 bases, leaving 6 bases of the junction unmatched. The DNA for the CDR3 is TGTGCCTGGAACCCAGGGGGCGTATCACCCCTCCACTTT. Its translation is CAWNPGGVSPLHF.

This chain connects TRBV5-1 to TRBJ1-5; TRBD1 matches at 8 bases. J gave up 4 bases and V 4 bases, and 10 bases lay outside the gene matches. The germline CDR1 and CDR2 sequences are SGHRS and YFSETQ. This CDR3 comprises 16 residues. Here the CDR3 reads CASSPTGVQGNQPQHF. For the CDR3, the DNA is TGCGCCAGCAGCCCGACAGGGGTTCAGGGGAATCAGCCCCAGCATTTT. The whole variable domain, remainder taken from reference TRBV5-1 and TRBJ1-5, is KAGVTQTPRYLIKTRGQQVTLSCSPISGHRSVSWYQQTPGQGLQFLFEYFSETQRNKGNFPGRFSGRQFSNSRSEMNVSTLELGDSALYLCASSPTGVQGNQPQHFGDGTRLSIL.

The chain recombines TRBV9 with TRBJ2-1, with D perhaps matching TRBD1 (6 bases). V lost 0 bases and J 9 bases, leaving 16 bases between the germline ends. Per germline, CDR1 SGDLS and CDR2 YYNGEE. The CDR3 length is 15 residues. CDR3 loop: CASSVGAGVRGEQFF. Here the CDR3 DNA reads TGTGCCAGCAGCGTAGGGGCAGGGGTCAGGGGTGAGCAGTTCTTC.

The rearrangement links TRBV28 to TRBJ2-7; 13 positions agree with TRBD2. Germline V CDR1 and CDR2: MDHEN, SYDVKM. J gave up 3 bases and V 6 bases, and 5 bases lay outside the gene matches. This CDR3 is built from 15 residues. The CDR3 region has the DNA TGTGCCAGCAGGGCGGGGACTAGCGGGAACTACGAGCAGTACTTC. Its translation is CASRAGTSGNYEQYF.

V is TRBV28 and J is TRBJ2-7, with 7 bases aligning to TRBD1. V was clipped by 6 bases and J by 5 bases; unmatched bases: 16. This CDR3 spans 16 amino acids. Germline V gene sequence: CDR1 MDHEN, CDR2 SYDVKM. CDR3 region: CASRLQGPQRRDEQYF. CDR3 nucleotides: TGTGCCAGCAGGCTACAGGGGCCCCAACGCCGCGACGAGCAGTACTTC.

The rearrangement links TRBV7-3 to TRBJ2-1; the D gene is possibly TRBD1 (5 bases). The germline gives CDR1 SGHTA, CDR2 FQGTGA. CDR3 size: 12 residues. V lost 5 bases and J 10 bases, leaving 12 bases between the germline ends. The CDR3 nucleotides are TGTGCCAGCAGCGGTCAGGGTGGGGAGCAGTTCTTC. This encodes CASSGQGGEQFF.